This passage covers 2 T cell receptor beta chains from one sample sequenced in a study of shared clonotypes between healthy human individuals. The protocol was immunoSEQ multiplex PCR, while the TCRdb copy is restricted to in-frame clones and leaves out a portion. The sample includes 2.5 million or so clones, over 85% of them seen just once. Input material: naive CD4+ T cells sorted from blood. The subset is: CD45RA+ positively selected. The receptor source for this set is a man aged 18 to 30 in good health.

This chain uses TRBV2 with TRBJ1-5; no firm D call. Trimming pared 5 bases from V and 6 bases from J, leaving 5 bases between. The CDR3 runs 11 residues. The V gene's germline CDR1 is SNHLY and CDR2 FYNNEI. The CDR3 DNA reads as TGTGCCAGCAGTAGAGGTCAGCCCCAGCATTTT. The encoded protein is CASSRGQPQHF.

Only one count was recorded for this clone. The rearrangement links TRBV6-6 to TRBJ2-7; D is undetermined. Germline lookup yields CDR1 MNHNY and CDR2 SVGAGI (reference sequence). Deletions cut 4 bases from V and 7 bases from J, with 11 bases between. The CDR3 is made up of 12 amino acids. The CDR3 loop is CASSSLDSEQYF. The CDR3 nucleotides are TGTGCCAGCAGTTCCCTCGACTCGGAGCAGTACTTC.